These 24 T cell receptor beta chains were all obtained from the same sample, sequenced in a study of blood T cell repertoires in COVID-19. Generated by immunoSEQ multiplex PCR, the TCRdb table keeps only in-frame clones and is missing some. The sample consists of 150,000 to 200,000 clones, roughly 70% of them appearing once. Sequencing was done on a sample of peripheral blood. Receptors were obtained from a woman of 80 years or more with acute or convalescent COVID-19.

V usage is TRBV7-9 and J usage is TRBJ1-4; weak D call: TRBD1 (6 bases). Germline V gene data show CDR1 as SEHNR and CDR2 as FQNEAQ (reference sequence). The CDR3 is 16 residues long. Trimming took off 5 bases at V and 4 bases at J, with 17 bases between the two ends. CDR3 coding DNA: TGTGCCAGCAGCCCCCCCGGGGGGCGAGGTAATGAAAAACTGTTTTTT. Translation gives CASSPPGGRGNEKLFF.

The rearrangement uses TRBV6-5 and TRBJ1-2; D unclear. Germline V gene sequence: CDR1 MNHEY, CDR2 SVGAGI. V was shortened by 6 bases and J by 1 base, with 9 bases between the two germline ends. The CDR3 runs to 13 residues. DNA for the CDR3: TGTGCCAGCAGCCTTGAGGGTAACTATGGCTACACCTTC. This codes for CASSLEGNYGYTF.

V gene TRBV7-9 combines with J gene TRBJ2-5, with TRBD2 as a possible D gene (6 bases). The CDR3 length is 14 residues. V shed 7 bases and J shed 2 bases, with 14 bases lying between them. The germline CDR1 and CDR2 sequences are SEHNR and FQNEAQ (reference sequence). Written as DNA, the CDR3 is TGTGCCAGCAACCGGAGGGAGAGTCAAGAGACCCAGTACTTC. It is translated as CASNRRESQETQYF. Supplemented by reference TRBV7-9 and TRBJ2-5, the full variable domain reads DTGVSQNPRHKITKRGQNVTFRCDPISEHNRLYWYRQTLGQGPEFLTYFQNEAQLEKSRLLSDRFSAERPKGSFSTLEIQRTEQGDSAMYLCASNRRESQETQYFGPGTRLLVL.

The genes are TRBV18 and TRBJ2-2; 9 nucleotides agree with TRBD2. In germline, CDR1 is KGHSH, CDR2 LQKENI. Germline trimming cut 1 base from V and 2 bases from J; bases unmatched to any gene: 11. This CDR3 has 19 residues. CDR3 in DNA: TGTGCCAGCTCACCACTCACACCCGGGCTAGCGGGAAACACCGGGGAGCTGTTTTTT. Translation: CASSPLTPGLAGNTGELFF.

This clone was detected a few times. This chain joins TRBV6-5 and TRBJ2-7; D possibly corresponds to TRBD2 (6 bases). Between the trimmed V and J ends, which lost 2 bases and 6 bases, there was a span of 11 bases. CDR1 and CDR2 from the germline V gene are MNHEY and SVGAGI. The CDR3 contains 13 residues. The CDR3 DNA sequence: TGTGCCAGCAGTTACAAATTGCGGGGCGAGCAGTACTTC. Protein sequence: CASSYKLRGEQYF.

This clone was seen a single time. V is TRBV6-5 and J is TRBJ1-4, with D possibly matching TRBD1 (6 bases). CDR1 MNHEY and CDR2 SVGAGI come from the germline V gene. The CDR3 has 13 amino acids. With 7 bases removed from V and 8 bases from J, the gap between germline ends came to 14 bases. CDR3 in amino acids: CASKLQGEEKLFF. CDR3 nucleotides: TGTGCCAGCAAGTTACAGGGAGAGGAAAAACTGTTTTTT.

This clone appeared a single time. This chain joins TRBV5-4 and TRBJ2-1; D not certain. The CDR3 is 12 residues long. V lost 3 bases, J lost 8 bases, and 9 bases lay in between. Germline lookup yields CDR1 SGHNT and CDR2 YYREEE (reference sequence). CDR3 nucleotides: TGTGCCAGCAGCTACAGTGGCGATGAGCAGTTCTTC. Translated: CASSYSGDEQFF.

The chain has TRBV19 and TRBJ1-3; D call uncertain. The germline gives CDR1 LNHDA, CDR2 SQIVND (reference sequence). Trimming left V 6 bases short and J 4 bases short, with 16 bases between. This CDR3 is 15 amino acids long. CDR3 loop: CASSFAALDGNTIYF. DNA of the CDR3: TGTGCCAGTAGCTTCGCGGCACTCGACGGAAACACCATATATTTT.

This clone occurred a few times. The chain is built from TRBV28 and TRBJ2-7; D is unresolved. The CDR3 totals 15 residues. The germline V and J ends were trimmed by 5 bases and 0 bases, with 14 bases remaining between them. Germline CDR1 and CDR2: MDHEN and SYDVKM. The CDR3 sequence: CASSPIYRISYEQYF. As DNA, the CDR3 is TGTGCCAGCAGTCCCATCTACAGAATCTCCTACGAGCAGTACTTC.

The chain links TRBV6-5 to TRBJ2-3; 8 positions match TRBD2. J was trimmed by 12 bases and V by 3 bases; bases with no gene match: 14. Per germline, CDR1 MNHEY and CDR2 SVGAGI. CDR3 length equals 15 residues. The CDR3, as DNA: TGTGCCAGCAGTTATGGGGGACTAGGGGGGAGTCCACAGTATTTT. This codes for CASSYGGLGGSPQYF.

This rearrangement joins TRBV7-2 to TRBJ1-5, with 8 bases lining up with TRBD1. The CDR3 is made up of 16 amino acids. V was pared by 5 bases and J by 3 bases, with 9 bases of the junction left unmatched. Germline V gives CDR1 SGHTA, CDR2 FQGNSA. The CDR3 DNA reads TGTGCCAGCAGCCAAGCACAGGGGGGTGACAATCAGCCCCAGCATTTT. Amino acids: CASSQAQGGDNQPQHF.

V usage is TRBV7-9 and J usage is TRBJ2-3; 10 positions match TRBD1. The germline CDR1 and CDR2 sequences are SEHNR and FQNEAQ (reference sequence). The V gene end was trimmed by 5 bases and the J gene end by 5 bases; junction bases not matched to a gene: 7. The CDR3 is made up of 15 amino acids. The CDR3 DNA is TGTGCCAGCAGCACGGGACAGGGGTTTGTAGATACGCAGTATTTT. It translates to CASSTGQGFVDTQYF.

The chain employs TRBV30 and TRBJ2-1; 10 bases match TRBD2. The CDR3 covers 14 residues. Germline lookup yields CDR1 GTSNPN and CDR2 SVGIG (reference sequence). The ends lost 5 bases at V and 8 bases at J; junction bases unmatched: 9. The CDR3 sequence: CAWVLAGDRDEQFF. The CDR3 coding sequence is TGTGCCTGGGTTCTAGCGGGAGACAGGGATGAGCAGTTCTTC.

The CDR3, as DNA: TGCGCCAGCACAATCGGACAGGGAGCGAATGGGGCCAACGTCCTGACTTTC. Protein: CASTIGQGANGANVLTF. The gene calls are TRBV4-1 and TRBJ2-6, with TRBD1 matching over 8 bases. Trimming at V came to 7 bases and at J to 3 bases, leaving 11 bases not matched to a gene. There are 17 residues in the CDR3. CDR1 and CDR2 (germline): MGHRA, YSYEKL.

This clone was seen just once. This chain connects TRBV4-1 to TRBJ2-7; 13 nucleotides agree with TRBD2. This CDR3 has 16 amino acids. Germline values: CDR1 MGHRA, CDR2 YSYEKL. J was trimmed by 4 bases and V by 4 bases; bases with no gene match: 7. CDR3 nucleotides: TGCGCCAGCAGCCCTGCGGGACTAGCGGGATGGTACGAGCAGTACTTC. Its protein is CASSPAGLAGWYEQYF.

This clone has only one observation. The genes are TRBV5-3 and TRBJ2-7, with TRBD2 as a possible D gene (6 bases). Being an ORF, TRBV5-3 has a function that is uncertain. The CDR3 extends over 13 amino acids. V was pared by 8 bases and J by 2 bases, with 14 bases between. The CDR3 DNA reads TGTGCCAGTCCGCGGGGTTTCACCTACGAGCAGTACTTC. It is translated as CASPRGFTYEQYF.

The chain joins TRBV28 to TRBJ1-4; 9 bases match TRBD1. Germline assignment: CDR1 MDHEN and CDR2 SYDVKM. J was trimmed by 5 bases and V by 5 bases; bases with no gene match: 6. The CDR3 contains 15 residues. In DNA, the CDR3 is TGTGCCAGCAGTAATTCGGACAGGGGCAATGAAAAACTGTTTTTT. The encoded protein is CASSNSDRGNEKLFF.

This clone was observed at least ten times. V and J are TRBV19 and TRBJ2-7; 10 nucleotides match TRBD1. CDR1 is LNHDA, CDR2 SQIVND, per germline (reference sequence). With V trimmed by 5 bases and J by 2 bases, 9 bases remained unmatched. This CDR3 contains 16 residues. The CDR3 bases are TGTGCCAGTAGTTCAAGCGCCGGGACAGGGGCCTACGAGCAGTACTTC. This gives the protein CASSSSAGTGAYEQYF.

This clone came up a few times. The chain recombines TRBV5-4 with TRBJ2-7, with 8 nucleotides matching TRBD1. CDR1 is SGHNT and CDR2 is YYREEE in the germline V gene (reference sequence). The length of the CDR3 is 13 residues. V lost 0 bases to trimming and J lost 7 bases; unmatched junction nucleotides: 3. The CDR3 DNA reads TGTGCCAGCAGCTTGGGAAGGGACAGGGAGCAGTACTTC. Its translation is CASSLGRDREQYF.

The table lists this clone with a few counts. The rearrangement uses TRBV9 and TRBJ1-3, with no clear D. Germline assignment: CDR1 SGDLS and CDR2 YYNGEE. The V and J ends lost 2 bases and 0 bases respectively, with 12 bases between them. This CDR3 region has 16 residues. The CDR3 loop reads CASSVSGGYSGNTIYF. Written as DNA, the CDR3 is TGTGCCAGCAGCGTCAGCGGAGGGTACTCTGGAAACACCATATATTTT.

The rearrangement joins TRBV24-1 to TRBJ2-3; D unresolved. Germline V gives CDR1 KGHDR, CDR2 SFDVKD. V dropped 1 base and J dropped 5 bases, with 6 bases sitting between them. CDR3 size: 13 residues. CDR3 coding DNA: TGTGCCACCAGTGATTTCGCGGTAGATACGCAGTATTTT. It codes for CATSDFAVDTQYF.

The V gene is TRBV4-3, the J gene TRBJ1-2; D might be TRBD1 (6 bases). The germline CDR1 and CDR2 sequences are LGHNA and YSLEER. The CDR3 is made up of 12 amino acids. Trimming took 4 bases from V and 6 from J, leaving 9 bases between them. CDR3 protein: CASSLNRDGYTF. In nucleotides, the CDR3 is TGCGCCAGCAGCCTAAACAGGGATGGCTACACCTTC.

The chain employs TRBV6-2 or TRBV6-3 and TRBJ1-2; D is unresolved. Trimming removed 6 bases at V and 7 bases at J, with 9 bases between. This CDR3 contains 11 residues. Germline V gives CDR1 MNHEY, CDR2 SVGEGT. The CDR3 nucleotides read TGTGCCAGCAGCCGCTTGGCTGGCTACACCTTC. Protein sequence: CASSRLAGYTF.

The gene calls are TRBV28 and TRBJ1-5, with 10 bases matching TRBD1. The CDR3 totals 16 residues. Germline values: CDR1 MDHEN, CDR2 SYDVKM. The junction had 7 bases not matched to a gene; V was cut back by 2 bases and J by 6 bases. The CDR3 sequence is CASSLQSGQGGQPQHF. The DNA for the CDR3 is TGTGCCAGCAGTTTACAAAGCGGACAGGGGGGTCAGCCCCAGCATTTT.